This T cell receptor (beta chain) stems from a study of blood T cell repertoires in COVID-19. Study details: Specimens from acute and convalescent COVID-19 originated in the United States, Italy and Spain. Sources were T cells, B-cell-depleted T cells, or PBMCs; the material itself was cDNA or gDNA.

CDR3 length equals 12 residues. The V end was cut by 4 bases, the J end by 5 bases, with 9 bases between. Germline V CDR1 and CDR2: SGHDT, YYEEEE. This clone turned up a few times. In the source study's methods: Reference gene primers were amplified, and this amplification served to estimate nucleated cell counts. Sequenced by immunoSEQ multiplex PCR; TCRdb stores in-frame clones only, minus some. That table gives V, J and clone size, and the DNA gave D and trimming. This table holds about 120,000 clones, 65% to 90% found once. Material for sequencing was peripheral blood. The TCR sequence derives from a man older than 75 with acute or convalescent COVID-19. V usage is TRBV5-6 and J usage is TRBJ1-2, with TRBD1 as a possible D gene (5 bases). The CDR3 reads CASSTTEYGYTF. The CDR3 region has the DNA TGTGCCAGCAGCACGACAGAATATGGCTACACCTTC.